Here is one T cell receptor beta chain with its context. Its antigen is currently unknown. The CDR3 loop spans 13 amino acids. CDR1 is KGHSH, CDR2 LQKENI, per germline. Trimming shortened V by 4 bases and J by 5 bases, and 10 bases separated the two germline ends. People whose metastatic non-small-cell lung cancer was chemo-refractory got focal radiation along with CTLA-4 blockade by ipilimumab. This record belongs to a study of radiotherapy plus CTLA-4 blockade in lung cancer. In the study overall: Of all patients, 15% to 20% responded objectively and roughly 31% showed disease control. Study results and limitations: An expansion of tumor-derived TCR clones occurred in blood after radiotherapy plus ipilimumab.

Clones were read by immunoSEQ multiplex PCR, and TCRdb kept only the in-frame ones, dropping some. The data show more than 90,000 clones, approximately 86% seen once. The sequence was collected from a human donor with non-small cell lung cancer that progressed on radiotherapy plus ipilimumab. The sequenced sample was peripheral blood, obtained from a patient treated with radiotherapy plus ipilimumab. The V and J genes are TRBV18 and TRBJ2-3, with TRBD2 as a possible D gene (6 bases). The CDR3 reads CASSLPGVDTQYF. CDR3 sequence (DNA): TGTGCCAGCTCACTCCCGGGGGTAGATACGCAGTATTTT.